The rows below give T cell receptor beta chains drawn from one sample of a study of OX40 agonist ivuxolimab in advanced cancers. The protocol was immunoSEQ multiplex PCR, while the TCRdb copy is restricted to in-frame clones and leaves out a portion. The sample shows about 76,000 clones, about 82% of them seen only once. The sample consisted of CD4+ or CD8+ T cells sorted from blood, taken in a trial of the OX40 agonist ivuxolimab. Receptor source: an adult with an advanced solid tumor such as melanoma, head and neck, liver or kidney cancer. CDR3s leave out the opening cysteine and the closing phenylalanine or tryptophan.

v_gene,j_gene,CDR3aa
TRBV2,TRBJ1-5,ASSRTGGEVQPQH
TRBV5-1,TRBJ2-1,ASRPTSGGTSYNEQF
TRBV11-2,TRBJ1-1,ASSPSYGAF
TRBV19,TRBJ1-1,ASSWDRAAEAF
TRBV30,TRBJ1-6,AWSRRNSPLH
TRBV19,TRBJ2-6,ASTYTGLAGANVLT
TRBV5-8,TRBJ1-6,ASSAHGRDNSPLH
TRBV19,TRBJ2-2,ASSIRGGDTGELF
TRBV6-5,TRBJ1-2,ASSPGQGSYGYT
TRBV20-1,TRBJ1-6,SARGPVDLH
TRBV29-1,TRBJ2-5,SVGTAQETQY
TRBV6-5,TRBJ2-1,ASSYGSGNLGPQF
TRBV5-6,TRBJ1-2,ASSRGTGSNYGYT
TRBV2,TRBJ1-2,ASSPGGEGYGYT
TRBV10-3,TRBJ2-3,AITDGHTDTQY
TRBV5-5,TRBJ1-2,ASTSQAGGNYGYT
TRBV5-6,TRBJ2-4,ASSYLDGRENIQY
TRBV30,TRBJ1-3,AWSPRQASGNTIY
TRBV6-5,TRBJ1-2,ASSYSTVGAYGYT
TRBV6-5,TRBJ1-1,ASSYSTQVGTEAF
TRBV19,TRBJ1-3,ASSIRDGNTIY
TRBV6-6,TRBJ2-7,ASMFSRGYEQY
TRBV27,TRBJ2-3,ASSFWEGTDTQY
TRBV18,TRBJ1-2,ASSSPAGWGNRGYT
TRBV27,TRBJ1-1,ASSRIRGTEAF
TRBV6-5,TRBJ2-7,ASSYAASGSEQY
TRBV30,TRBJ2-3,AWSVGNHLDTQY
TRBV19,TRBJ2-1,ASSMGRGFYNEQF
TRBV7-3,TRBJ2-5,ASSQGFEETQY
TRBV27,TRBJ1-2,ATSKSLQYGYT
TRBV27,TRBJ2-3,ASSRLAGTDTQY
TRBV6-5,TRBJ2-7,ASSSGGQGRGEQY
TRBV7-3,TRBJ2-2,ASRRGENTGELF
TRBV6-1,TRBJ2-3,ASSTGQGAPDTQY
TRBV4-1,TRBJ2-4,ASSQELLWRRMSKNIQY
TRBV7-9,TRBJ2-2,ASSLDSNTGELF
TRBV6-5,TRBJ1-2,ASSRDRDGYT
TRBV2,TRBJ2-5,ASRDAQETQY
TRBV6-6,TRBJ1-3,ASTKRGEGNTIY
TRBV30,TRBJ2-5,AWRDDGQSWKQY
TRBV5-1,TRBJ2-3,ASGPGLAGGTDTQY
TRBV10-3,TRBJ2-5,AISVGSGDVQETQY
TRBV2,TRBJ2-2,ASRQNTGELF
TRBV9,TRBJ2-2,ASSVNGQSAGELF
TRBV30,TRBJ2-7,AWSVGTSHHEQY
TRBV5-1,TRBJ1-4,ASNTWGVPNEKLF
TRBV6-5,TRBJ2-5,ASSYGGEQETQY
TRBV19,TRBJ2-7,ASSPDRGYEQY